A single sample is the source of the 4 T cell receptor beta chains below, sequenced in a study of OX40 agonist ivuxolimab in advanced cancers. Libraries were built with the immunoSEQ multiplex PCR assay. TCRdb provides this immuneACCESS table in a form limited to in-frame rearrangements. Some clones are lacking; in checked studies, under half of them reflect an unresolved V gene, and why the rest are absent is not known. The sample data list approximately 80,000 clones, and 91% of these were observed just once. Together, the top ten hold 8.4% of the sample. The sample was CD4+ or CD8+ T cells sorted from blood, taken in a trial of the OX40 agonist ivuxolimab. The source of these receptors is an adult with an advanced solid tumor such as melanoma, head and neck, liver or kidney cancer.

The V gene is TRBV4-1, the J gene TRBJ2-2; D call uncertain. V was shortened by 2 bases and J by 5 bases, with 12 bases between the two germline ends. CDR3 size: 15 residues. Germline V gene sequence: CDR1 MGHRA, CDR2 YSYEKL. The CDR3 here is CASSQHQGLTGELFF. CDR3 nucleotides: TGCGCCAGCAGCCAACATCAAGGTCTGACCGGGGAGCTGTTTTTT.

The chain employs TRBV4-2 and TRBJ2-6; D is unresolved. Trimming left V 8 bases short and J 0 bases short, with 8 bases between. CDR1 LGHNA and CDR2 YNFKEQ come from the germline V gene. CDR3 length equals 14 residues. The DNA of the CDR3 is TGTGCCAGCGGCGGAGCCTCTGGGGCCAACGTCCTGACTTTC. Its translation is CASGGASGANVLTF.

The CDR3: CASSLAGGPYEQYV. The CDR3 bases are TGTGCCAGCAGCTTAGCGGGAGGACCCTACGAGCAGTACGTC. This chain links TRBV7-8 with TRBJ2-7, with D maybe TRBD2 (6 bases). The V and J ends lost 0 bases and 2 bases respectively, with 8 bases between them. In germline, CDR1 is SGHVS, CDR2 FQNEAQ. CDR3 length: 14 amino acids.

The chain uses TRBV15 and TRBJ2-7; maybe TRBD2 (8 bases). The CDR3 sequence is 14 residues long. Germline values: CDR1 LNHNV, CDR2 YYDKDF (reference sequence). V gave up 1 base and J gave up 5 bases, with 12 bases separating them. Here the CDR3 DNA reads TGTGCCACCAGCAGAGCGGGGGGGACAGACGAGCAGTACTTC. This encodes CATSRAGGTDEQYF.